This T cell receptor (beta chain) was identified during a study of blood T cells in healthy people across ages. This clonotype was seen a handful of times. Its specificity is unknown. Per the germline V gene, CDR1 is DFQATT and CDR2 is SNEGSKA (reference sequence). The V gene lost 1 base and the J gene lost 11 bases, with 12 bases spanning the gap. CDR3 length: 11 residues. The second PCR ran roughly 6 to 11 cycles with a sample-barcoded 5' primer and J-beta primers. MiXCR was run by TCRdb on the 5' RACE reads, yielding one entry per CDR3 protein. The data show 1.5 million or so distinct CDR3 sequences, with around 42% seen just once and 6.5% to 10% held by the top ten. Notes on the study in general: Diversity of TCR beta correlated strongly with naive T cell percentage.

The sample consisted of blood. The J gene is TRBJ2-7, the V gene TRBV20-1; D perhaps matches TRBD2 (6 bases). The sequence was obtained from a woman aged 18-29 years in good health. In DNA form, the CDR3 reads TGCAGTGCTAGAGGCTCGGGGACTGAGTACTTC. The encoded protein is CSARGSGTEYF.